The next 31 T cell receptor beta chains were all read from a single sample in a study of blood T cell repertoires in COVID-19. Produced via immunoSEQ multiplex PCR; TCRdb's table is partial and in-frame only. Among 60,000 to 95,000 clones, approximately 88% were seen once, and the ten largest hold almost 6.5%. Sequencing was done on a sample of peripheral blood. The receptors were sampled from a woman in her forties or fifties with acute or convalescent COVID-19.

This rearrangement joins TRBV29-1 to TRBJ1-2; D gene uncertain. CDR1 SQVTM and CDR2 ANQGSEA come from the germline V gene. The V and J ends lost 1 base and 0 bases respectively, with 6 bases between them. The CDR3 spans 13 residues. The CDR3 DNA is TGCAGCGTTGAAGTTATAGCTAACTATGGCTACACCTTC. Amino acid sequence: CSVEVIANYGYTF.

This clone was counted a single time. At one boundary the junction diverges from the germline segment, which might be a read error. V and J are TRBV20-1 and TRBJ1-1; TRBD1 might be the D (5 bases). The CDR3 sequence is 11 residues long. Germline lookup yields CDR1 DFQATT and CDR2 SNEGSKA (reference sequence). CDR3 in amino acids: CSAIPGSEAFF. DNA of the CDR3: TGCAGCGCTATCCCAGGGTCTGAAGCTTTCTTT.

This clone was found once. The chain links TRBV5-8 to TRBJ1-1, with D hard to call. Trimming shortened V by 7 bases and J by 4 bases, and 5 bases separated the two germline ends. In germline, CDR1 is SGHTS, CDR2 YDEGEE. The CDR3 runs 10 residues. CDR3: CASSRTEAFF. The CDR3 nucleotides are TGTGCCAGCTCTCGCACTGAAGCTTTCTTT.

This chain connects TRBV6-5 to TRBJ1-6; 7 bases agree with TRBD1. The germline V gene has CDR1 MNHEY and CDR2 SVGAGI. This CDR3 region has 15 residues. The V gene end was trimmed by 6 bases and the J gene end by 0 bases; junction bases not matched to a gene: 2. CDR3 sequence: CASRWDSSYNSPLHF. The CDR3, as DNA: TGTGCCAGCAGGTGGGACAGCTCCTATAATTCACCCCTCCACTTT.

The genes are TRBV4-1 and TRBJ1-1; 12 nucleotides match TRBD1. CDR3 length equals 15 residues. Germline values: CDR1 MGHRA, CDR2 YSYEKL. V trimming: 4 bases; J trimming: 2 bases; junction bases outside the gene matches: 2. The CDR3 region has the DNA TGCGCCAGCAGCCGAGGGACAGGGGGCAACACTGAAGCTTTCTTT. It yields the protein CASSRGTGGNTEAFF.

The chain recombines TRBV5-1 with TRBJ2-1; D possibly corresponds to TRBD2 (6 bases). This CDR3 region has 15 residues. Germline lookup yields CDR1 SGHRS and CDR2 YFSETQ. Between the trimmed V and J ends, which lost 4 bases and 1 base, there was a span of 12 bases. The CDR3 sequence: CASSESGLSYNEQFF. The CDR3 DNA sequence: TGCGCCAGCAGCGAGAGCGGGCTTTCCTACAATGAGCAGTTCTTC.

In nucleotides, the CDR3 is TGCGCCAGCAGCTTGGGAGGACAGGTTAACACTGAAGCTTTCTTT. Amino acids: CASSLGGQVNTEAFF. V and J are TRBV5-1 and TRBJ1-1, with 7 bases lining up with TRBD1. Trimming removed 0 bases from V and 2 bases from J; junction bases left unmatched: 4. The germline V gene encodes CDR1 SGHRS and CDR2 YFSETQ. This CDR3 comprises 15 residues.

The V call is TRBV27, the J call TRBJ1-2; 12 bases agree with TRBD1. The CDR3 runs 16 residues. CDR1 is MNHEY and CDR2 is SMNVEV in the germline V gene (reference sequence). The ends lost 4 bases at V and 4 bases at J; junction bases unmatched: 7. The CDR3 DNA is TGTGCCAGCAGTTCGTCTGGGACAGGGGGCTTCTATGGCTACACCTTC. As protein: CASSSSGTGGFYGYTF.

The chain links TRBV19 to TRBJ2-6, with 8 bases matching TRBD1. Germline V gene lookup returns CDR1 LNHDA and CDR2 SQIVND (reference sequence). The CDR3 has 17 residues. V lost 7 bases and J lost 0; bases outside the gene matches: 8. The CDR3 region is CASMRTGTLSGANVLTF. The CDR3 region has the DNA TGTGCCAGTATGCGGACAGGGACACTCTCTGGGGCCAACGTCCTGACTTTC.

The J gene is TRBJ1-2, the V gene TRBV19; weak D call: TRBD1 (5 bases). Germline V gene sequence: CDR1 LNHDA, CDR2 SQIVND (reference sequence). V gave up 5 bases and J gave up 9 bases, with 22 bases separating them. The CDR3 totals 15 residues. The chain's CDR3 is CASSPTSGGGLSYTF. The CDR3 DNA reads TGTGCCAGTAGTCCAACGTCTGGGGGGGGTTTGAGCTACACCTTC.

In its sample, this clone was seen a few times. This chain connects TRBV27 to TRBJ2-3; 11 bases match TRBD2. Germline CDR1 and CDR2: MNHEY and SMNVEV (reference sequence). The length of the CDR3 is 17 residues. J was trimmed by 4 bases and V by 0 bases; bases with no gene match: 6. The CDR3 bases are TGTGCCAGCAGTTTATCGTATAGCGGGGGGGCCGCAGATACGCAGTATTTT. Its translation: CASSLSYSGGAADTQYF.

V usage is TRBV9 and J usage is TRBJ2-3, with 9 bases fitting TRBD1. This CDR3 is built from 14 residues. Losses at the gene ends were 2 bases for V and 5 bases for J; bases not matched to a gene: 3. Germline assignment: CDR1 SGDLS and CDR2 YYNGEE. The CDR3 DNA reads TGTGCCAGCAGCGTTACAGGGGGCGAAGATACGCAGTATTTT. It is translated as CASSVTGGEDTQYF.

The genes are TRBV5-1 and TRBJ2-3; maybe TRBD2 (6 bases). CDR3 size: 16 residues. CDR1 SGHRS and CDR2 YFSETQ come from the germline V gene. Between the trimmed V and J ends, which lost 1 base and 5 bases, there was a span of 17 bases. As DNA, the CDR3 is TGCGCCAGCAGCTTGTCCAGCGGAGGGCGTCAAGATACGCAGTATTTT. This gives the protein CASSLSSGGRQDTQYF.

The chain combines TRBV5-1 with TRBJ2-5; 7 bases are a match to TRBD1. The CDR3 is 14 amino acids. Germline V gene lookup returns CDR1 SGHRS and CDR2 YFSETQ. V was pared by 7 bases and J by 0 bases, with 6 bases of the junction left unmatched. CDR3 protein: CASETGVHQETQYF. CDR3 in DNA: TGCGCCAGCGAAACAGGGGTCCACCAAGAGACCCAGTACTTC.

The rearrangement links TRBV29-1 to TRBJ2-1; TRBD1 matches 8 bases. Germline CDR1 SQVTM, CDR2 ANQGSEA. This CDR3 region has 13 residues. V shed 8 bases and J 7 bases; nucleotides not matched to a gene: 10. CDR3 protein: CSSQGAGRNEQFF. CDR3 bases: TGCAGCTCTCAGGGGGCGGGACGGAATGAGCAGTTCTTC.

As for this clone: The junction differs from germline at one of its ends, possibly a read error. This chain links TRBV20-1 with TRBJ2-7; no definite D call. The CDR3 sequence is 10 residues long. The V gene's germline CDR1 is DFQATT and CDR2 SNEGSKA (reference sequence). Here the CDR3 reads CSARSYGQYF. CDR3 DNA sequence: TGCAGTGCTAGAAGCTACGGGCAGTACTTC.

The CDR3 bases are TGTGCCAGCAGTGTCAGCAGGGGAGCCACTGAAGCTTTCTTT. The encoded protein is CASSVSRGATEAFF. V gene TRBV2 combines with J gene TRBJ1-1; perhaps TRBD1 as D (6 bases). V was trimmed by 4 bases and J by 4 bases, leaving 13 bases between them. The CDR3 totals 14 residues. Per germline, CDR1 SNHLY and CDR2 FYNNEI.

CDR3 amino acids: CASSQDTGAYNSPLHF. CDR3 nucleotides: TGTGCCAGCAGCCAAGATACAGGGGCCTATAATTCACCCCTCCACTTT. This sequence joins TRBV14 and TRBJ1-6; TRBD1 matches 7 bases. The CDR3 is 16 amino acids. Germline CDR1 and CDR2: SGHDN and FVKESK. V trimming: 0 bases; J trimming: 2 bases; junction bases outside the gene matches: 1. Full variable domain (missing parts from reference TRBV14 and TRBJ1-6): EAGVTQFPSHSVIEKGQTVTLRCDPISGHDNLYWYRRVMGKEIKFLLHFVKESKQDESGMPNNRFLAERTGGTYSTLKVQPAELEDSGVYFCASSQDTGAYNSPLHFGNGTRLTVT.

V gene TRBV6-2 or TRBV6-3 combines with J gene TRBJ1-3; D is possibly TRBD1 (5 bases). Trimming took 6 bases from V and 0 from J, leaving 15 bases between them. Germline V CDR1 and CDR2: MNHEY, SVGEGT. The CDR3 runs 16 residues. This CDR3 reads CASSLTTGSSGNTIYF. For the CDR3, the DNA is TGTGCCAGCAGCCTAACTACAGGATCCTCTGGAAACACCATATATTTT.

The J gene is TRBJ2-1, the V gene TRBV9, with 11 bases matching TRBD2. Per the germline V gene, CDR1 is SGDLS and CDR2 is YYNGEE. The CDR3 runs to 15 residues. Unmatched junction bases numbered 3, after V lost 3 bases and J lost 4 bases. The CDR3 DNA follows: TGTGCCAGCAGCGAGGGACTAGCGGATTACAATGAGCAGTTCTTC. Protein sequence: CASSEGLADYNEQFF.

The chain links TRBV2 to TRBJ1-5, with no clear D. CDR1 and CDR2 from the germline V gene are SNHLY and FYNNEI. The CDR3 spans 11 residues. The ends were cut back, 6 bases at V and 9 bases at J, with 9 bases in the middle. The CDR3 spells CASSLNRPQHF. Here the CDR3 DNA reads TGTGCCAGCAGCCTTAACAGGCCCCAGCATTTT.

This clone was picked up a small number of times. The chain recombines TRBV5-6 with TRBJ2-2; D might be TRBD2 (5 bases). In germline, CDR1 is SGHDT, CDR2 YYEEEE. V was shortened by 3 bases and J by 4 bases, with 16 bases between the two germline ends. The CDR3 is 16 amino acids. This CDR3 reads CASSSGGGLPTGELFF. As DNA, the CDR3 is TGTGCCAGCAGCTCTGGAGGTGGGCTACCCACCGGGGAGCTGTTTTTT.

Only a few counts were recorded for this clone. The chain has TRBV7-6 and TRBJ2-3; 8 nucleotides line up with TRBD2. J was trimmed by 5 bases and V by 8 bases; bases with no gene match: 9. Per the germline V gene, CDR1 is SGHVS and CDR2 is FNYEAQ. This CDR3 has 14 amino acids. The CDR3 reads CASAGVAGIDTQYF. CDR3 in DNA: TGTGCCAGCGCGGGAGTAGCGGGAATAGATACGCAGTATTTT.

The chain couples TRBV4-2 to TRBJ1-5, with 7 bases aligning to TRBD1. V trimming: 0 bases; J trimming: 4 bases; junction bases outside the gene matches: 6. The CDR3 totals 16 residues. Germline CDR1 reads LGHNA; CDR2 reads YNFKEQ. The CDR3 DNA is TGTGCCAGCAGCCAAGAGGCGGCAGGGGGTAATCAGCCCCAGCATTTT. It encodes CASSQEAAGGNQPQHF.

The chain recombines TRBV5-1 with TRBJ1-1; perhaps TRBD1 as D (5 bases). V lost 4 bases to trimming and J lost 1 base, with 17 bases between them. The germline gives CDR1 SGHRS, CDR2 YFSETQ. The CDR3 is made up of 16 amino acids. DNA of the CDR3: TGCGCCAGCAGCACAAAATACCGGGGGAAGAACACTGAAGCTTTCTTT. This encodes CASSTKYRGKNTEAFF.

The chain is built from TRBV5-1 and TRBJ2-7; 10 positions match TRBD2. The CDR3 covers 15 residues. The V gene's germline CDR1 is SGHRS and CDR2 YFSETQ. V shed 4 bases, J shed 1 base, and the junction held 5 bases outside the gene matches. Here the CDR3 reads CASSPRTSGSYEQYF. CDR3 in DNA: TGCGCCAGCAGCCCGCGGACTAGCGGATCCTACGAGCAGTACTTC.

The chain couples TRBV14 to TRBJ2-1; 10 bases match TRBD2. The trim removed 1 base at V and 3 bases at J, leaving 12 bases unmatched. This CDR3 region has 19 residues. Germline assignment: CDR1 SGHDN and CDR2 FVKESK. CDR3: CASSQARTSGEHFYNEQFF. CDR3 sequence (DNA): TGTGCCAGCAGCCAAGCCCGCACTAGCGGGGAACACTTCTACAATGAGCAGTTCTTC.

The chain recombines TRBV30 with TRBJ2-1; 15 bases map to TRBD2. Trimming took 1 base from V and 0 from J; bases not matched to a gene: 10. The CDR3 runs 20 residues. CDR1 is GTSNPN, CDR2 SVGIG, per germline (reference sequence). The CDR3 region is CAWSGPGTSGGISSYNEQFF. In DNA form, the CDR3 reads TGTGCCTGGAGTGGACCCGGGACTAGCGGGGGGATAAGCTCCTACAATGAGCAGTTCTTC.

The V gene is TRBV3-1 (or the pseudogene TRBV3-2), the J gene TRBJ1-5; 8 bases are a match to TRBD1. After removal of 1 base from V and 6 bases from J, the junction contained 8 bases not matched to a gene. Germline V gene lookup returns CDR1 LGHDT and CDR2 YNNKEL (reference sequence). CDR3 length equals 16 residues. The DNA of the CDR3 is TGTGCCAGCAGCCAAGGATTGCGACAGGGGTCTCAGCCCCAGCATTTT. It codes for CASSQGLRQGSQPQHF.

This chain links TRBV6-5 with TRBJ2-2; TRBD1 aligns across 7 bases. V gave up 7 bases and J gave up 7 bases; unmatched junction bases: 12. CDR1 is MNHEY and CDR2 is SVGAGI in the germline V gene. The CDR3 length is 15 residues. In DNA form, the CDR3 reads TGTGCCAGCACCCGTCAGACAGGGACGGTCGGGGAGCTGTTTTTT. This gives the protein CASTRQTGTVGELFF.

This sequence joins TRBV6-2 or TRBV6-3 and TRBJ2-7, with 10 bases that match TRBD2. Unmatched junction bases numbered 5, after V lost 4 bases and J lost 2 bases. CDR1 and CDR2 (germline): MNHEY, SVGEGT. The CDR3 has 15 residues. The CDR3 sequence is CASSSSSGGTYEQYF. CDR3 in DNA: TGTGCCAGCAGTTCCTCTAGCGGGGGAACCTACGAGCAGTACTTC.